The rows below give T cell receptor beta chains drawn from one sample of a study of blood T cells in healthy people across ages. TCRdb called the 5' RACE reads again in MiXCR, with one record for every CDR3 protein. Among approximately 1,700,000 distinct CDR3 sequences listed, about two fifths were seen once. Material: blood. Source of these receptors: a human donor in good health. Each CDR3 is given with its conserved first and last residue. The D gene is left open where the match is weak. Expanded clones are given a class, and other clones once, few, many or no size at all.

v_call	j_call	clone_size	d_call	cdr3_aa	cdr3_nt
TRBV7-3	TRBJ1-6	few	.	CASRNENSPLHF	TGTGCCAGCAGAAATGAAAATTCACCCCTCCACTTT
TRBV20-1	TRBJ2-3	.	TRBD2	CSARDASNGGDTQYF	TGCAGTGCTAGGGACGCCTCTAACGGGGGGGATACGCAGTATTTT
TRBV7-2	TRBJ2-1	.	.	CASSLAGASFYNEQFF	TGTGCCAGCAGCTTAGCGGGGGCCTCCTTCTACAATGAGCAGTTCTTC
TRBV4-3	TRBJ2-7	.	.	CASSQGLLKGYEQYF	TGCGCCAGCAGCCAAGGCCTTTTGAAGGGCTACGAGCAGTACTTC
TRBV10-3	TRBJ2-1	.	.	CAISESAGTYNEQFF	TGTGCCATCAGTGAGTCTGCGGGGACCTACAATGAGCAGTTCTTC
TRBV7-2	TRBJ2-5	.	TRBD2	CASTPLAGGPTQYF	TGTGCCAGCACCCCTCTAGCGGGGGGCCCTACCCAGTACTTC
TRBV20-1	TRBJ1-6	.	.	CSASTSYSPLHF	TGCAGTGCTAGTACGAGCTATTCACCCCTCCACTTT
TRBV5-1	TRBJ1-1	once	.	CASSFTDSNTEAFF	TGCGCCAGCAGCTTTACTGATTCTAACACTGAAGCTTTCTTT
TRBV13	TRBJ2-1	few	TRBD1	CASSPSRTGIGNEQFF	TGTGCCAGCAGCCCATCCCGGACAGGGATTGGCAATGAGCAGTTCTTC
TRBV12-3/TRBV12-4	TRBJ2-7	.	.	CASTRVFHEQYF	TGTGCCAGCACCAGGGTTTTCCACGAGCAGTACTTC
TRBV7-9	TRBJ1-2	few	TRBD1	CASSFGRDRLNGYTF	TGTGCCAGCAGCTTCGGAAGGGACAGACTAAATGGCTACACCTTC
TRBV6-5	TRBJ2-7	.	.	CASSYPGGNEQYF	TGTGCCAGCAGTTATCCCGGTGGGAACGAGCAGTACTTC
TRBV20-1	TRBJ2-7	.	TRBD2	CSASHREDEQYF	TGCAGTGCCTCCCACCGGGAGGACGAGCAGTACTTC
TRBV7-9	TRBJ2-7	.	TRBD1	CASSPTQGTGYYEQYF	TGTGCCAGCAGCCCTACCCAGGGGACAGGGTACTACGAGCAGTACTTC
TRBV29-1	TRBJ2-3	.	TRBD2	CSVKLAETDTQYF	TGCAGCGTTAAACTAGCGGAGACAGATACGCAGTATTTT
TRBV5-1	TRBJ1-2	.	.	CASSLDYPYGYTF	TGCGCCAGCAGCTTGGATTACCCCTATGGCTACACCTTC
TRBV18	TRBJ2-3	few	.	CASSPTGPGSDTQYF	TGTGCCAGCTCACCAACGGGGCCCGGCTCAGATACGCAGTATTTT
TRBV6-6	TRBJ1-5	.	.	CASSPTTGFTSNQPQHF	TGTGCCAGCAGCCCTACAACAGGGTTCACTAGCAATCAGCCCCAGCATTTT
TRBV4-3	TRBJ2-3	.	TRBD1	CASSRGQGMAADTQYF	TGCGCCAGCAGCCGAGGACAGGGGATGGCGGCAGATACGCAGTATTTT
TRBV6-5	TRBJ2-3	.	.	CAIRRGLSTDTQYF	TGTGCCATCCGTCGCGGACTAAGCACAGATACGCAGTATTTT
TRBV7-2	TRBJ2-2	few	.	CASSFRSGQNTGELFF	TGTGCCAGCAGCTTTCGATCGGGACAAAACACCGGGGAGCTGTTTTTT
TRBV7-6	TRBJ2-7	.	TRBD2	CASSLGGGEGEQYF	TGTGCCAGCAGCTTAGGGGGCGGGGAGGGCGAGCAGTACTTC
TRBV29-1	TRBJ2-7	many	.	CSVLEYEQYF	TGCAGCGTTCTGGAGTACGAGCAGTACTTC
TRBV27	TRBJ2-7	.	TRBD1	CASSLRRLDRGGVSEQYF	TGTGCCAGCAGTTTACGACGCCTGGACAGGGGGGGGGTCTCCGAGCAGTACTTC
TRBV20-1	TRBJ1-2	.	TRBD1	CSARTPGQYGYTF	TGCAGTGCTAGAACTCCGGGACAGTATGGCTACACCTTC
TRBV4-3	TRBJ2-2	.	.	CASSPSRGAAGELFF	TGCGCCAGCAGTCCGAGTCGGGGGGCGGCCGGGGAGCTGTTTTTT
TRBV4-1	TRBJ1-1	.	.	CASSQDFVTGMAFF	TGCGCCAGCAGCCAAGATTTTGTAACAGGGATGGCTTTCTTT
TRBV12-3/TRBV12-4	TRBJ2-1	.	.	CASSTLYNEQFF	TGTGCCAGCAGTACCCTATACAATGAGCAGTTCTTC
TRBV21-1	TRBJ1-4	.	.	CASRGDILWELFF	TGTGCCAGCAGAGGGGACATCCTATGGGAACTGTTTTTT
TRBV30	TRBJ2-1	once	TRBD2	CAFNGGERQQFF	TGTGCCTTTAATGGGGGGGAAAGGCAGCAGTTCTTC
TRBV27	TRBJ2-1	.	TRBD1	CASSKQGANYNEQFF	TGTGCCAGCAGTAAACAGGGGGCGAATTATAATGAGCAGTTCTTC
TRBV29-1	TRBJ1-4	few	TRBD1	CSAWTGDEKLFF	TGCAGCGCATGGACAGGGGACGAAAAACTGTTTTTT
TRBV20-1	TRBJ2-3	few	.	CSGPHLAASTDTQYF	TGCAGTGGGCCCCACCTAGCAGCTAGCACAGATACGCAGTATTTT
TRBV20-1	TRBJ2-7	.	.	CSASRQGLHEQYF	TGCAGTGCTAGCCGACAGGGACTACACGAGCAGTACTTC
TRBV5-1	TRBJ2-7	.	.	CASSSDHIGEQYF	TGCGCCAGCAGCTCGGACCATATCGGCGAGCAGTACTTC
TRBV4-2	TRBJ1-2	few	.	CASSQATAVYGYTF	TGTGCCAGCAGCCAGGCCACAGCGGTCTATGGCTACACCTTC
TRBV27	TRBJ1-2	.	.	CASSLSAGAYNYGYTF	TGTGCCAGCAGTTTATCGGCAGGGGCTTATAACTATGGCTACACCTTC
TRBV6-1	TRBJ2-7	.	.	CASSVSKDVYEQYF	TGTGCCAGCAGTGTAAGTAAGGATGTCTACGAGCAGTACTTC